This T cell receptor beta chain was recorded in a study of shared clonotypes between healthy human individuals. The assay was immunoSEQ multiplex PCR, and TCRdb's table has in-frame clones only and misses some. The sample shows 1,400,000 or so clones, approximately 98.5% of them seen only once. The CDR3 totals 15 residues. Per germline, CDR1 SQVTM and CDR2 ANQGSEA. Trimming took off 3 bases at V and 3 bases at J, with 12 bases between the two ends. The sequence was collected from a man aged 25 to 45 in good health. V gene TRBV29-1 combines with J gene TRBJ2-6, with unresolved D. Input material: naive CD4+ T cells sorted from blood. Described subset: CD45RA+ positively selected. CDR3 amino acids: CSVDLGGGGANVLTF. CDR3 DNA: TGCAGCGTTGACCTTGGTGGCGGTGGGGCCAACGTCCTGACTTTC.